A selection of T cell receptor beta chains follows, all from one sample in a study of blood T cells in healthy people across ages. Using its own MiXCR run on the 5' RACE reads, TCRdb lists one record per CDR3 protein. Of 1.5 million to 2 million distinct CDR3 sequences listed, approximately 32% were seen once; the top ten hold around 10%. Sequencing input: blood. Receptors were obtained from a woman aged 25 to 39 in good health. CDR3s include the opening cysteine and the closing phenylalanine or tryptophan. The order of the fields is V gene, D gene, clone size, J gene, CDR3 DNA, CDR3 protein. The D gene is left open where the match is weak. Size tells how often a clone was seen (once, few, many) or the class of an expanded clone, and some rows leave it out.

v_gene: TRBV27
d_gene: TRBD2
abundance: few
j_gene: TRBJ2-7
CDR3nt: TGTGCCAGCAGAAGGGACTACGACTACGAGCAGTACTTC
CDR3aa: CASRRDYDYEQYF

v_gene: TRBV12-3/TRBV12-4
d_gene: TRBD2
abundance: few
j_gene: TRBJ2-7
CDR3nt: TGTGCCAGCACCCTGGGCGGGCTAGCGGTTTCCTACGAGCAGTACTTC
CDR3aa: CASTLGGLAVSYEQYF

v_gene: TRBV9
d_gene: NA
abundance: NA
j_gene: TRBJ2-6
CDR3nt: TGTGCCAGCAGCGTAGCTGTACATCCTGGGGCCAACGTCCGGACTTTC
CDR3aa: CASSVAVHPGANVRTF

v_gene: TRBV3-1
d_gene: NA
abundance: many
j_gene: TRBJ1-1
CDR3nt: TGTGCCAGCAGCCCGAGCCGAATGAACACTGAAGCTTTCTTT
CDR3aa: CASSPSRMNTEAFF

v_gene: TRBV13
d_gene: TRBD2
abundance: NA
j_gene: TRBJ2-7
CDR3nt: TGTGCCAGCAGCTTACGAGCGGGGGGCAGTTTGGAGCAGTACTTC
CDR3aa: CASSLRAGGSLEQYF

v_gene: TRBV5-1
d_gene: NA
abundance: few
j_gene: TRBJ2-5
CDR3nt: TGCGCCAGCAGCATGGCGACAGGCGGGGAGACCCAGTACTTC
CDR3aa: CASSMATGGETQYF

v_gene: TRBV27
d_gene: NA
abundance: NA
j_gene: TRBJ1-2
CDR3nt: TGTGTCAGCAGTTCTCTCTTTCGGACGGATTTTAACTATGGCTACACCTTC
CDR3aa: CVSSSLFRTDFNYGYTF

v_gene: TRBV20-1
d_gene: TRBD2
abundance: few
j_gene: TRBJ2-3
CDR3nt: TGCAGTGCTAGATCTCCCGGACTAGCGTTCGCAGATACGCAGTATTTT
CDR3aa: CSARSPGLAFADTQYF

v_gene: TRBV9
d_gene: TRBD2
abundance: NA
j_gene: TRBJ2-3
CDR3nt: TGTGCCAGCAGCGTAGGACTAGCGGGCCTGAGCACAGATACGCAGTATTTT
CDR3aa: CASSVGLAGLSTDTQYF

v_gene: TRBV27
d_gene: TRBD2
abundance: few
j_gene: TRBJ2-3
CDR3nt: TGTGCCAGCAGAGGTAGCGGGATAAGTAGAGATACGCAGTATTTT
CDR3aa: CASRGSGISRDTQYF

v_gene: TRBV6-5
d_gene: NA
abundance: NA
j_gene: TRBJ1-1
CDR3nt: TGTGCCAGCCCCCAAATGGCTTTCTTT
CDR3aa: CASPQMAFF

v_gene: TRBV20-1
d_gene: NA
abundance: many
j_gene: TRBJ1-1
CDR3nt: TGCAGTGCTAGGGCAACGGTGAGGGGTGAAGCTTTCTTT
CDR3aa: CSARATVRGEAFF

v_gene: TRBV9
d_gene: NA
abundance: NA
j_gene: TRBJ2-7
CDR3nt: TGTGCCAGCAGCGTTGGAGGGGGCACGTCCGAGCAGTACTTC
CDR3aa: CASSVGGGTSEQYF

v_gene: TRBV28
d_gene: TRBD1
abundance: NA
j_gene: TRBJ2-7
CDR3nt: TGTGCCAGCAGTTTACGGACAGGGAGAAAGTTCGGCGACTACGAGCAGTACTTC
CDR3aa: CASSLRTGRKFGDYEQYF

v_gene: TRBV4-1
d_gene: TRBD2
abundance: NA
j_gene: TRBJ2-1
CDR3nt: TGCGCCAGCAGCCAAGTGGGGACTAGCGGGCGGGAGCAGTTCTTC
CDR3aa: CASSQVGTSGREQFF

v_gene: TRBV5-1
d_gene: NA
abundance: NA
j_gene: TRBJ2-3
CDR3nt: TGCGCCAGCAGCTCGGACTCACACACAGATACGCAGTATTTT
CDR3aa: CASSSDSHTDTQYF

v_gene: TRBV7-2
d_gene: NA
abundance: NA
j_gene: TRBJ1-4
CDR3nt: TGTGCCAGCAGCTTCGCGGCCCGACATGAAAAACTGTTTTTT
CDR3aa: CASSFAARHEKLFF

v_gene: TRBV6-1
d_gene: NA
abundance: NA
j_gene: TRBJ2-7
CDR3nt: TGTGCCAGCAAGGTCAGTTCCACCTACGAGCAGTACTTC
CDR3aa: CASKVSSTYEQYF

v_gene: TRBV21-1
d_gene: NA
abundance: NA
j_gene: TRBJ2-7
CDR3nt: TGTGCCAGCAGCAAACGAACGGGAGACCTCACGGACGAGCAGTACTTC
CDR3aa: CASSKRTGDLTDEQYF

v_gene: TRBV27
d_gene: TRBD1
abundance: NA
j_gene: TRBJ1-2
CDR3nt: TGTGCCAGCTGCAAGGAGGGGGCAAACTATGGCTACACCTTC
CDR3aa: CASCKEGANYGYTF

v_gene: TRBV19
d_gene: TRBD1
abundance: few
j_gene: TRBJ1-2
CDR3nt: TGTGCCAGTAGTGTACTCGGACAGGGCCCTTTCGACTATGGCTACACCTTC
CDR3aa: CASSVLGQGPFDYGYTF

v_gene: TRBV4-1
d_gene: NA
abundance: many
j_gene: TRBJ2-7
CDR3nt: TGCGCCAGCAGCCAACATAGCCACTACGAGCAGTACTTC
CDR3aa: CASSQHSHYEQYF

v_gene: TRBV12-5
d_gene: NA
abundance: few
j_gene: TRBJ2-7
CDR3nt: TGTGCTAGTGGTTTGGGATGGAACGAGCAGTACTTC
CDR3aa: CASGLGWNEQYF

v_gene: TRBV4-2
d_gene: TRBD1
abundance: NA
j_gene: TRBJ2-6
CDR3nt: TGTGCCAGCAGCCAAGGGCGACAGGGGGGTGGATCTGGGGCCAACGTCCTGACTTTC
CDR3aa: CASSQGRQGGGSGANVLTF

v_gene: TRBV20-1
d_gene: TRBD1
abundance: NA
j_gene: TRBJ2-5
CDR3nt: TGCAGTGCTAGTAAGGGGCTGGACAGGGTTCAAGAGACCCAGTACTTC
CDR3aa: CSASKGLDRVQETQYF

v_gene: TRBV29-1
d_gene: NA
abundance: many
j_gene: TRBJ2-1
CDR3nt: TGCAGCGTTGAAGACGGGAGACGGCAGTTCTTC
CDR3aa: CSVEDGRRQFF

v_gene: TRBV6-2/TRBV6-3
d_gene: NA
abundance: NA
j_gene: TRBJ2-1
CDR3nt: TGTGCCGGCCCGGATGAGCAGTTCTTC
CDR3aa: CAGPDEQFF

v_gene: TRBV5-1
d_gene: NA
abundance: few
j_gene: TRBJ2-1
CDR3nt: TGCGCCAGCAGCCTGGGTCAGGGGTCAAGGGATGAGCAGTTCTTC
CDR3aa: CASSLGQGSRDEQFF

v_gene: TRBV3-1
d_gene: TRBD2
abundance: NA
j_gene: TRBJ2-3
CDR3nt: TGTGCCAGCAGCACCCTTTGGACTAGCTCGGATACGCAGTATTTT
CDR3aa: CASSTLWTSSDTQYF

v_gene: TRBV5-1
d_gene: NA
abundance: NA
j_gene: TRBJ1-1
CDR3nt: TGCGCCAGCAGCCTTGATTGGGGACGACCTGAAGCTTTCTTT
CDR3aa: CASSLDWGRPEAFF

v_gene: TRBV7-2
d_gene: TRBD2
abundance: NA
j_gene: TRBJ2-1
CDR3nt: TGTGTCAGCAGCCCCCGGGTAGCGGGGGACAATGAGCAGTTCTTC
CDR3aa: CVSSPRVAGDNEQFF

v_gene: TRBV15
d_gene: TRBD2
abundance: NA
j_gene: TRBJ2-1
CDR3nt: TGTGCCACCAGCAGAGCCGGGACTAGCAGTACTGAGCAGTTCTTC
CDR3aa: CATSRAGTSSTEQFF

v_gene: TRBV2
d_gene: TRBD2
abundance: few
j_gene: TRBJ2-7
CDR3nt: TGTGCCAGCAGTGAAGAGGTCCGACTAGCGGGCTACGAGCAGTACTTC
CDR3aa: CASSEEVRLAGYEQYF

v_gene: TRBV20-1
d_gene: NA
abundance: few
j_gene: TRBJ1-6
CDR3nt: TGCAGTGCTAGAGATCGTTTACAGGGCAATAATTCACCCCTCCACTTT
CDR3aa: CSARDRLQGNNSPLHF

v_gene: TRBV20-1
d_gene: TRBD2
abundance: few
j_gene: TRBJ2-7
CDR3nt: TGCAGTGCTAGAGGAGCGGGGGGCCTAAAACCCTACGAGCAGTACTTC
CDR3aa: CSARGAGGLKPYEQYF

v_gene: TRBV7-9
d_gene: TRBD1
abundance: NA
j_gene: TRBJ2-7
CDR3nt: TGTGCCAGCAGCTTAGAGGCAAAAGGACAGGGCGTCTACGAGCAGTACTTC
CDR3aa: CASSLEAKGQGVYEQYF

v_gene: TRBV4-1
d_gene: NA
abundance: few
j_gene: TRBJ2-3
CDR3nt: TGCGCCAGCAGCCAAGACCCTAGCGTAGATACGCAGTATTTT
CDR3aa: CASSQDPSVDTQYF

v_gene: TRBV2
d_gene: NA
abundance: few
j_gene: TRBJ1-1
CDR3nt: TGTGCCAGCAGTTTACGGGCAGGAACTGAAGCTTTCTTT
CDR3aa: CASSLRAGTEAFF

v_gene: TRBV6-5
d_gene: NA
abundance: NA
j_gene: TRBJ2-2
CDR3nt: TGTGCCAGCAAGGATGGGACGGTGAACACCGGGGAGCTGTTTTTT
CDR3aa: CASKDGTVNTGELFF

v_gene: TRBV28
d_gene: TRBD2
abundance: few
j_gene: TRBJ2-7
CDR3nt: TGTGCCAGCAGTTTGACTAGCGGGAGATCGGTTGAGCAGTACTTC
CDR3aa: CASSLTSGRSVEQYF

v_gene: TRBV20-1
d_gene: NA
abundance: few
j_gene: TRBJ1-5
CDR3nt: TGCAGTGCTCCTCTCAGGGGCGGCAATCAGCCCCAGCATTTT
CDR3aa: CSAPLRGGNQPQHF

v_gene: TRBV7-2
d_gene: TRBD1
abundance: NA
j_gene: TRBJ1-5
CDR3nt: TGTGCCAGCAGCTTACAGGGGGCCGACAATCAGCCCCAGCATTTT
CDR3aa: CASSLQGADNQPQHF

v_gene: TRBV10-3
d_gene: NA
abundance: few
j_gene: TRBJ2-7
CDR3nt: TGTGCCATCAGGGAGTCTGGGGGCTCGTACGAGCAGTACTTC
CDR3aa: CAIRESGGSYEQYF

v_gene: TRBV5-1
d_gene: NA
abundance: few
j_gene: TRBJ2-1
CDR3nt: TGCGCCAGCAGGGGGGACGTTAACAATGAGCAGTTCTTC
CDR3aa: CASRGDVNNEQFF

v_gene: TRBV20-1
d_gene: NA
abundance: NA
j_gene: TRBJ2-7
CDR3nt: TGCAGTGCTAGACCTTTTCGGGGGACCTACGAGCAGTACTTC
CDR3aa: CSARPFRGTYEQYF

v_gene: TRBV6-5
d_gene: NA
abundance: NA
j_gene: TRBJ2-5
CDR3nt: TGTGCCAGCAGTAGGCGCCCCTCGGTACCAGAGACCCAGTACTTC
CDR3aa: CASSRRPSVPETQYF

v_gene: TRBV7-7
d_gene: TRBD2
abundance: NA
j_gene: TRBJ2-1
CDR3nt: TGTGCCAGCAGCCCTACTGTAGCGGGAGTCAACTCCTACAATGAGCAGTTCTTC
CDR3aa: CASSPTVAGVNSYNEQFF

v_gene: TRBV13
d_gene: NA
abundance: many
j_gene: TRBJ2-6
CDR3nt: TGTGCCAGCAGCCCGAGGGGTAGCTCTGGGGCCAACGTCCTGACTTTC
CDR3aa: CASSPRGSSGANVLTF

v_gene: TRBV15
d_gene: NA
abundance: NA
j_gene: TRBJ1-1
CDR3nt: TGTGCCACCAGCAGAGGGGTAGAGTTGAACACTGAAGCTTTCTTT
CDR3aa: CATSRGVELNTEAFF

v_gene: TRBV6-1
d_gene: NA
abundance: few
j_gene: TRBJ1-1
CDR3nt: TGTGCCAGCAGTGCGGTGTCGAGGAACACTGAAGCTTTCTTT
CDR3aa: CASSAVSRNTEAFF